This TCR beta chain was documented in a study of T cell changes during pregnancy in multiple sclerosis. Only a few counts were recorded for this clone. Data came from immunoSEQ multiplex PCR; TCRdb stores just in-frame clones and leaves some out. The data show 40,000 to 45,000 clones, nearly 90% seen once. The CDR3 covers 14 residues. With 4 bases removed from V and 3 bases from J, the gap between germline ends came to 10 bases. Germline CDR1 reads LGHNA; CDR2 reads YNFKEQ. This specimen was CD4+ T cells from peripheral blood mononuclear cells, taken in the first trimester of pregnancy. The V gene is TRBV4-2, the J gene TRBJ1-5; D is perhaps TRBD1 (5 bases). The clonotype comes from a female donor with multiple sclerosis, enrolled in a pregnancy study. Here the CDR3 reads CASSPDSLNQPQHF. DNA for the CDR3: TGTGCCAGCAGCCCCGACAGCCTCAATCAGCCCCAGCATTTT.